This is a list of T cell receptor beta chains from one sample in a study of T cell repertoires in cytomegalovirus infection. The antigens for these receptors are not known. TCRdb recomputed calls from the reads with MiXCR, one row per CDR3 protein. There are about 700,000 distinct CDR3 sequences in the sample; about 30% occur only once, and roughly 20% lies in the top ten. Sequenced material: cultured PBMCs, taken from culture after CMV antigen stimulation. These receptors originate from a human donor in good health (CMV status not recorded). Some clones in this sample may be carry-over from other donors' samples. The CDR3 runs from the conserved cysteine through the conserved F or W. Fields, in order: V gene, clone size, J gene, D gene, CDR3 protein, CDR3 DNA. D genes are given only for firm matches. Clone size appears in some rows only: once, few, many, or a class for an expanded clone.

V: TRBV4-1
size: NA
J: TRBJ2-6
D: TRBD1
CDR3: CASSQPAGTGALLSGANVLTF
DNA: TGCGCCAGCAGCCAACCAGCCGGGACAGGGGCCCTACTCTCTGGGGCCAACGTCCTGACTTTC

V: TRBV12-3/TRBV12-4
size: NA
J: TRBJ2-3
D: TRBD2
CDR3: CASSPPSGSRGTDTQYF
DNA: TGTGCCAGCAGTCCCCCTAGCGGGTCTAGGGGCACAGATACGCAGTATTTT

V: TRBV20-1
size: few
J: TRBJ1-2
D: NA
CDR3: CSLPRYGYTF
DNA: TGCAGTCTCCCCCGCTATGGCTACACCTTC

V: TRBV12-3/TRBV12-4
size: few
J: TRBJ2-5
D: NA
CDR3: CASSFVGTGLWTQYF
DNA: TGTGCCAGCAGTTTCGTTGGGACTGGTCTGTGGACCCAGTACTTC

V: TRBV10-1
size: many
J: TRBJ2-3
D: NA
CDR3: CASSESILSDTQYF
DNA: TGCGCCAGCAGTGAGTCGATCCTCTCAGATACGCAGTATTTT

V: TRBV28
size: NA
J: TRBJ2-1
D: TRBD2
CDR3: CASSPSLAGGPDEQFF
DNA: TGTGCCAGCAGTCCCTCTCTAGCGGGGGGGCCGGATGAGCAGTTCTTC

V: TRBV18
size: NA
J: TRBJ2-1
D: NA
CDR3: CASSPKLANYNEQFF
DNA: TGTGCCAGCTCACCGAAATTGGCCAACTACAATGAGCAGTTCTTC

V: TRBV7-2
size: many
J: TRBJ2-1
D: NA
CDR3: CASSLEGTYNEQFF
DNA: TGTGCCAGCAGCTTAGAGGGGACCTACAATGAGCAGTTCTTC

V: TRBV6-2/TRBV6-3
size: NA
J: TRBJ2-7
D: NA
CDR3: CASRRLNEQYF
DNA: TGTGCCAGCAGGAGACTCAACGAGCAGTACTTC

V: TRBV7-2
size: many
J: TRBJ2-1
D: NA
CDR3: CASSIQGYEQFF
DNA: TGTGCCAGCAGCATTCAGGGTTATGAGCAGTTCTTC

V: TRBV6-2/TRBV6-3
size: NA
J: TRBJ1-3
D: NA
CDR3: CASSETGGPGNTIYF
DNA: TGTGCCAGCAGTGAAACCGGGGGGCCTGGAAACACCATATATTTT